The 24 T cell receptor beta chains in this list originate from one sample, sequenced in a study of molecular identifiers for immune sequencing clone quantification (dated 2018 in TCRdb). The receptor library was made with PCR. The run used an Illumina HiSeq 4000. The public sequencing data were trimmed at Q25 with fastp and processed into clonotypes with MiXCR by TCRdb, which kept only in-frame beta chains. Each CDR3 protein appears once, grouped with its most common genes and DNA. The sample includes about 510,000 distinct CDR3 sequences, with 20% to 25% observed a single time. The ten largest clones add up to around 0.84% of the sample. Sequencing was performed on naive CD8+ T cells from blood, with Jurkat cell RNA spiked in. This sample's cell subset or site label indicates: FACS-sorted CD8+CD4-CCR7+CD45RA+ naive T cells. The receptor set was obtained from a human donor in good health. Some libraries in this study had Jurkat cell RNA spiked in.

The sample holds many counts of this clonotype. The chain carries TRBV20-1 and TRBJ1-5; the D is unclear. Per germline, CDR1 DFQATT and CDR2 SNEGSKA (reference sequence). The V gene lost 3 bases and the J gene lost 4 bases, with 7 bases spanning the gap. The CDR3 consists of 12 residues. In DNA form, the CDR3 reads TGCAGTGCTAGGGAGTTGAATCAGCCCCAGCATTTT. Amino acid sequence: CSARELNQPQHF.

The table lists this clonotype with a few counts. J is TRBJ2-2 and V is TRBV24-1; the D gene is possibly TRBD2 (5 bases). Looked up from germline, CDR1 is KGHDR and CDR2 is SFDVKD. This CDR3 has 13 amino acids. V was trimmed by 0 bases and J by 8 bases, leaving 6 bases between them. CDR3 protein: CATSDLGGGELFF. The DNA for the CDR3 is TGTGCCACCAGTGATTTGGGAGGAGGGGAGCTGTTTTTT.

This clonotype was counted a few times. The V and J genes are TRBV19 and TRBJ2-1; D is tentatively TRBD1 or TRBD2 (6 bases each). This CDR3 has 14 amino acids. In germline, CDR1 is LNHDA, CDR2 SQIVND (reference sequence). With 7 bases removed from V and 4 bases from J, the gap between germline ends came to 14 bases. CDR3 region: CASTWGADYNEQFF. DNA of the CDR3: TGTGCCAGTACGTGGGGGGCCGATTACAATGAGCAGTTCTTC. The entire variable domain, with the rest obtained from reference TRBV19 and TRBJ2-1, is as follows: DGGITQSPKYLFRKEGQNVTLSCEQNLNHDAMYWYRQDPGQGLRLIYYSQIVNDFQKGDIAEGYSVSREKKESFPLTVTSAQKNPTAFYLCASTWGADYNEQFFGPGTRLTVL.

This clonotype appeared a few times. The V call is TRBV12-3 or TRBV12-4, the J call TRBJ1-6; no firm D call. The CDR3 spans 11 residues. The ends were cut back, 5 bases at V and 13 bases at J, with 9 bases in the middle. For the CDR3, the DNA is TGTGCCAGCAGTCCGAGTGGGCCCCTCCACTTT. This encodes CASSPSGPLHF.

This clonotype was counted ten times or more. The V and J genes are TRBV27 and TRBJ1-1; no clear D. The CDR3 totals 12 residues. Germline V gene lookup returns CDR1 MNHEY and CDR2 SMNVEV (reference sequence). V gave up 5 bases and J gave up 2 bases, with 6 bases separating them. In DNA, the CDR3 is TGTGCCAGCAGTAAACGAAACACTGAAGCTTTCTTT. Protein: CASSKRNTEAFF.

This clonotype was seen at least ten times. V gene TRBV7-8 combines with J gene TRBJ2-3; D is uncertain. Germline assignment: CDR1 SGHVS and CDR2 FQNEAQ. The CDR3 has 13 residues. V lost 5 bases, J lost 4 bases, and 10 bases lay in between. CDR3 sequence reads: CASSTRLADTQYF. DNA for the CDR3: TGTGCCAGCAGCACCCGCCTAGCAGATACGCAGTATTTT.

This chain's CDR3 is CASSLEGVGNAYEQYF. DNA of the CDR3: TGCGCCAGCAGCTTGGAAGGGGTCGGGAACGCCTACGAGCAGTACTTC. This sequence joins TRBV5-1 and TRBJ2-7; D may be TRBD1 or TRBD2 (5 bases each). Germline CDR1 reads SGHRS; CDR2 reads YFSETQ. Trimming pared 0 bases from V and 2 bases from J, leaving 15 bases between. The CDR3 consists of 16 residues.

V and J are TRBV4-3 and TRBJ2-5; the D gene is possibly TRBD1 (5 bases). Germline values: CDR1 LGHNA, CDR2 YSLEER. V shed 0 bases and J shed 1 base, with 12 bases lying between them. This CDR3 is built from 16 residues. CDR3 sequence reads: CASSQDRGQTQETQYF. CDR3 DNA sequence: TGCGCCAGCAGCCAAGATAGAGGACAAACCCAAGAGACCCAGTACTTC.

The sample holds a few counts of this clonotype. The J gene is TRBJ1-4, the V gene TRBV27; 7 bases agree with TRBD1. J gave up 13 bases and V 6 bases, and 17 bases lay outside the gene matches. The CDR3 runs 15 residues. Germline lookup yields CDR1 MNHEY and CDR2 SMNVEV (reference sequence). CDR3 nucleotide sequence: TGTGCCAGCAGGGGTCCGGGGCAGGGGGTGATCGGACTGTTTTTT. Its translation is CASRGPGQGVIGLFF.

Worth noting for this clonotype: A read error may explain this, as a much larger clone is one base away. The J gene is TRBJ2-2, the V gene TRBV3-1; D is unresolved. The CDR3 runs to 16 residues. CDR1 is LGHDT and CDR2 is YNNKEL in the germline V gene (reference sequence). Trimming cost V 0 bases and J 7 bases, with 15 bases left between them. The chain's CDR3 is CASSQDLRLYGGELFF. CDR3 nucleotides: TGTGCCAGCAGCCAAGATCTTAGGTTGTATGGCGGGGAGCTGTTTTTT.

J is TRBJ2-1 and V is TRBV7-3; 8 bases map to TRBD2. The CDR3 extends over 16 amino acids. The germline CDR1 and CDR2 sequences are SGHTA and FQGTGA. V dropped 1 base and J dropped 6; count of bases not matched to a gene: 8. The CDR3 region has the DNA TGTGCCAGCAGCTTAATGGGCGGGGGGACGGTCAATGAGCAGTTCTTC. It yields the protein CASSLMGGGTVNEQFF.

Of note for this clonotype: At one boundary the junction diverges from the germline segment, which might be a read error. The V and J genes are TRBV13 and TRBJ2-5, with 9 nucleotides matching TRBD1. The V gene's germline CDR1 is PRHDT and CDR2 FYEKMQ (reference sequence). This CDR3 comprises 16 residues. CDR3 coding DNA: TGTGCCAGCAGCTCAACTACAGGGGGCACCCAAGAGGCCCAGTACTTC. Protein product: CASSSTTGGTQEAQYF.

As to this clonotype: The missing conserved phenylalanine or tryptophan at the end of this CDR3 makes a read error likely. The CDR3 DNA is TGTGCCAGCAGGGGATATGGGGCCACCTACGAGCAGTACCTC. Translated: CASRGYGATYEQYL. This rearrangement joins TRBV7-9 to TRBJ2-7, with D possibly being TRBD1 (5 bases). Germline V lookup: CDR1 SEHNR, CDR2 FQNEAQ (reference sequence). Between the trimmed V and J ends, which lost 6 bases and 2 bases, there was a span of 14 bases. This CDR3 spans 14 amino acids.

This chain joins TRBV10-3 and TRBJ2-2, with 14 bases fitting TRBD2. CDR1 and CDR2 (germline): ENHRY, SYGVKD. The CDR3 is made up of 18 amino acids. V shed 3 bases, J shed 3 bases, and the junction held 6 bases outside the gene matches. The CDR3 is CAISDPTSGRAHTGELFF. DNA of the CDR3: TGTGCCATCAGTGATCCGACTAGCGGGAGGGCCCACACCGGGGAGCTGTTTTTT.

Concerning this clonotype itself: At one of its ends the junction is not consistent with the germline gene, which may arise from a read error. The rearrangement uses TRBV7-6 and TRBJ2-2; possible D gene TRBD2, 5 bases. Germline values: CDR1 SGHVS, CDR2 FNYEAQ. This CDR3 region has 12 residues. The CDR3 DNA is TGTGCCAGCAGCTTAAGCACCGGGGAGCCGTTTTTT. It encodes CASSLSTGEPFF. Complete variable domain (other parts from reference TRBV7-6 and TRBJ2-2): GAGVSQSPRYKVTKRGQDVALRCDPISGHVSLYWYRQALGQGPEFLTYFNYEAQQDKSGLPNDRFSAERPEGSISTLTIQRTEQRDSAMYRCASSLSTGEPFFGEGSRLTVL.

The table lists this clonotype with many counts. J is TRBJ2-3 and V is TRBV14, with 12 bases matching TRBD2. V lost 2 bases to trimming and J lost 4 bases; unmatched junction nucleotides: 16. The CDR3 covers 20 residues. Germline V CDR1 and CDR2: SGHDN, FVKESK. The CDR3 DNA reads TGTGCCAGCAGCCAATTATTCAACAAAGGACTAGCGGGAAACTCAGATACGCAGTATTTT. Its protein is CASSQLFNKGLAGNSDTQYF.

This clonotype was counted at least ten times. The chain links TRBV20-1 to TRBJ2-7; D possibly corresponds to TRBD2 (5 bases). Per the germline V gene, CDR1 is DFQATT and CDR2 is SNEGSKA (reference sequence). This CDR3 spans 13 amino acids. The V gene lost 0 bases and the J gene lost 4 bases, with 10 bases spanning the gap. DNA of the CDR3: TGCAGTGCTAGAGAGGGTCTAGCTTACGAGCAGTACTTC. Protein sequence: CSAREGLAYEQYF.

This clonotype appeared a few times. V is TRBV15 and J is TRBJ2-3; D gene uncertain. The germline V and J ends were trimmed by 4 bases and 0 bases, with 17 bases remaining between them. The CDR3 loop spans 17 amino acids. Per the germline V gene, CDR1 is LNHNV and CDR2 is YYDKDF (reference sequence). The CDR3 coding sequence is TGTGCCACCAGCACAGCAAGCATGAGCCCTAGCACAGATACGCAGTATTTT. It specifies CATSTASMSPSTDTQYF. The variable domain in full, with the rest retrieved from reference TRBV15 and TRBJ2-3, is DAMVIQNPRYQVTQFGKPVTLSCSQTLNHNVMYWYQQKSSQAPKLLFHYYDKDFNNEADTPDNFQSRRPNTSFCFLDIRSPGLGDTAMYLCATSTASMSPSTDTQYFGPGTRLTVL.

This chain connects TRBV6-5 to TRBJ2-1; the D is unclear. This CDR3 has 14 residues. Per germline, CDR1 MNHEY and CDR2 SVGAGI. With 0 bases removed from V and 9 bases from J, the gap between germline ends came to 12 bases. CDR3 in amino acids: CASSYSLRPSEQFF. The CDR3 DNA is TGTGCCAGCAGTTACTCGCTGAGACCCAGTGAGCAGTTCTTC.

This clonotype was seen a handful of times. The V call is TRBV4-3, the J call TRBJ2-7; 8 bases fit TRBD1. J gave up 3 bases and V 0 bases, and 4 bases lay outside the gene matches. This CDR3 spans 15 amino acids. Germline CDR1 reads LGHNA; CDR2 reads YSLEER. Here the CDR3 DNA reads TGCGCCAGCAGCCAAGAACCGGGACAGGTCTACGAGCAGTACTTC. Translated: CASSQEPGQVYEQYF.

Turning to this clonotype: The junction does not match germline at one end; this may be a read error. This chain uses TRBV3-1 with TRBJ2-1, with 7 bases that match TRBD1. Per the germline V gene, CDR1 is LGHDT and CDR2 is YNNKEL (reference sequence). The CDR3 consists of 15 residues. The CDR3: CASGQGGQASNEQFF. Here the CDR3 DNA reads TGTGCCAGCGGCCAAGGTGGACAGGCCTCCAATGAGCAGTTCTTC.

Comment on this clonotype: Because the CDR3 is missing its conserved closing phenylalanine or tryptophan, this is likely a read error. The rearrangement uses TRBV11-3 and TRBJ2-1; D possibly uses TRBD1 or TRBD2 (5 bases each). V was clipped by 5 bases and J by 9 bases, with 14 bases between them. The CDR3 covers 13 residues. The germline gives CDR1 SGHNT, CDR2 YENEEA. The CDR3 loop reads CASSEGPTTEQFS. The CDR3 bases are TGTGCCAGCAGCGAGGGACCGACAACTGAGCAGTTCTCC.

At least ten counts were recorded for this clonotype. At one boundary the junction diverges from the germline segment, which might be a read error. The chain links TRBV4-3 to TRBJ1-4, with D perhaps TRBD1 (6 bases). Germline loops: CDR1 LGHNA, CDR2 YSLEER. There are 13 residues in the CDR3. The CDR3, as DNA: TGCGCCAGCAGCCAAGATAGAAGGGGGATGGCGAGTTTT. Its protein product is CASSQDRRGMASF.

The J gene is TRBJ2-1, the V gene TRBV27, with TRBD2 identical over 12 bases. Germline V gives CDR1 MNHEY, CDR2 SMNVEV (reference sequence). With V trimmed by 6 bases and J by 8 bases, 5 bases remained unmatched. There are 14 residues in the CDR3. CDR3 nucleotides: TGTGCCAGCAGGGAGGGACTAGCGGGCGATGAGCAGTTCTTC. This translates into CASREGLAGDEQFF.